Listed below are T cell receptor beta chains from one sample, sequenced in a study of T cells in Graves' hyperthyroidism and ophthalmopathy. Each CDR3 protein gets one entry after TCRdb re-called the multiplex PCR reads with MiXCR. The sample has hundreds of thousands of distinct CDR3 sequences, 14% to 15% seen once. The source material was blood. These receptors were collected from a man aged 18 to 30 with Graves' ophthalmopathy. Both conserved end residues are part of each CDR3. Fields, in order: clone size, V gene, D gene, J gene, CDR3 protein, CDR3 DNA. The D gene is left open where the match is weak. Clone sizes are given selectively: once, few, many, or a class where the clone is expanded.

size: many; V: TRBV20-1; D: TRBD1; J: TRBJ2-7; CDR3: CSALTGTGTPYEQYF; DNA: TGCAGTGCTCTTACCGGGACAGGGACCCCCTACGAGCAGTACTTC
size: -; V: TRBV5-6; D: -; J: TRBJ1-1; CDR3: CASSLVSVTEAFF; DNA: TGTGCCAGCAGCTTGGTGTCGGTCACTGAAGCTTTCTTT
size: many; V: TRBV2; D: -; J: TRBJ1-1; CDR3: CASRTGEMNTEAFF; DNA: TGTGCCAGCAGGACTGGTGAGATGAACACTGAAGCTTTCTTT
size: few; V: TRBV12-3/TRBV12-4; D: -; J: TRBJ2-2; CDR3: CAYRDAGELFF; DNA: TGTGCCTACAGGGACGCCGGGGAGCTGTTTTTT
size: once; V: TRBV11-2; D: -; J: TRBJ2-7; CDR3: CASSRLCLDCFSYEQYF; DNA: TGTGCCAGCTCCCGGCTGTGTTTGGACTGTTTCTCCTACGAGCAGTACTTC
size: many; V: TRBV11-2; D: -; J: TRBJ2-1; CDR3: CASSLVSRRPSYNEQFF; DNA: TGTGCCAGCAGCTTAGTTAGTAGACGCCCCTCCTACAATGAGCAGTTCTTC
size: many; V: TRBV5-1; D: TRBD1; J: TRBJ2-7; CDR3: CASSFDPGTGVYYEQYF; DNA: TGCGCCAGCAGCTTCGATCCCGGGACAGGGGTGTACTACGAGCAGTACTTC
size: many; V: TRBV6-2/TRBV6-3; D: -; J: TRBJ1-2; CDR3: CASSYSDYGYTF; DNA: TGTGCCAGCAGTTACTCGGACTATGGCTACACCTTC
size: few; V: TRBV6-1; D: TRBD2; J: TRBJ2-7; CDR3: CASSYGRGSAGSSYEQYF; DNA: TGTGCCAGCAGTTACGGAAGGGGCTCAGCGGGGTCCTCCTACGAGCAGTACTTC
size: many; V: TRBV7-9; D: TRBD2; J: TRBJ2-5; CDR3: CASSPGLAGVLGETQYF; DNA: TGTGCCAGCAGCCCGGGACTAGCGGGAGTTCTGGGAGAGACCCAGTACTTC
size: many; V: TRBV7-2; D: -; J: TRBJ1-5; CDR3: CASSLGGWGNQPQHF; DNA: TGTGCCAGCAGCTTAGGAGGGTGGGGGAATCAGCCCCAGCATTTT
size: few; V: TRBV24-1; D: TRBD1; J: TRBJ2-1; CDR3: CATSDPNPRTGQYNEQFF; DNA: TGTGCCACCAGTGATCCGAATCCCCGGACAGGGCAGTACAATGAGCAGTTCTTC
size: many; V: TRBV11-2; D: -; J: TRBJ2-1; CDR3: CASSLSRNLYNEQFF; DNA: TGTGCCAGCAGCTTAAGCCGCAACCTCTACAATGAGCAGTTCTTC
size: many; V: TRBV13; D: -; J: TRBJ2-7; CDR3: CASRGGGGEQYF; DNA: TGTGCCAGCAGGGGCGGAGGGGGCGAGCAGTACTTC
size: few; V: TRBV4-2; D: -; J: TRBJ1-5; CDR3: CASSQRTGTSNQPQHF; DNA: TGTGCCAGCAGCCAGCGCACAGGGACAAGCAATCAGCCCCAGCATTTT
size: many; V: TRBV30; D: TRBD2; J: TRBJ2-7; CDR3: CAWEKLAGLEEQYF; DNA: TGTGCCTGGGAGAAACTAGCGGGATTGGAAGAGCAGTACTTC
size: many; V: TRBV3-1; D: -; J: TRBJ2-7; CDR3: CASSQARSYEQYF; DNA: TGTGCCAGCAGCCAAGCCCGCTCCTACGAGCAGTACTTC
size: few; V: TRBV7-9; D: -; J: TRBJ1-1; CDR3: CASSLLRLRTGRRTEAFF; DNA: TGTGCCAGCAGCTTGTTACGGCTTCGAACCGGCCGTCGCACTGAAGCTTTCTTT
size: many; V: TRBV12-3/TRBV12-4; D: -; J: TRBJ1-5; CDR3: CASNRQAGQPQHF; DNA: TGTGCCAGCAACAGACAGGCAGGACAGCCCCAGCATTTT
size: -; V: TRBV5-1; D: -; J: TRBJ1-2; CDR3: CASSFGIGSYGYTF; DNA: TGCGCCAGCAGCTTTGGTATTGGGTCCTATGGCTACACCTTC
size: -; V: TRBV30; D: TRBD1; J: TRBJ2-7; CDR3: CAYSRGLGEQYF; DNA: TGTGCCTACAGCAGGGGGCTAGGCGAGCAGTACTTC
size: many; V: TRBV6-2/TRBV6-3; D: -; J: TRBJ2-3; CDR3: CASSYFLATDTQYF; DNA: TGTGCCAGCAGTTACTTTCTCGCGACAGATACGCAGTATTTT
size: many; V: TRBV12-3/TRBV12-4; D: -; J: TRBJ2-1; CDR3: CASSDGSRGNEQFF; DNA: TGTGCCAGCAGTGACGGGTCGAGGGGCAATGAGCAGTTCTTC
size: many; V: TRBV12-3/TRBV12-4; D: -; J: TRBJ1-2; CDR3: CASSLAGQGLYGYTF; DNA: TGTGCCAGCAGTTTAGCGGGGCAGGGCCTCTATGGCTACACCTTC
size: few; V: TRBV11-2; D: -; J: TRBJ2-4; CDR3: CASSLDYGGTAKNIQYF; DNA: TGTGCCAGCAGCTTAGATTACGGGGGCACAGCCAAAAACATTCAGTACTTC
size: few; V: TRBV20-1; D: TRBD2; J: TRBJ2-1; CDR3: CSARSSGGYKQFF; DNA: TGCAGTGCTAGATCGAGCGGGGGGTATAAGCAGTTCTTC
size: few; V: TRBV6-1; D: -; J: TRBJ1-4; CDR3: CASSYQATNEKLFF; DNA: TGTGCCAGCAGTTATCAGGCAACTAATGAAAAACTGTTTTTT
size: many; V: TRBV3-1; D: -; J: TRBJ2-3; CDR3: CASSQNMPADTQYF; DNA: TGTGCCAGCAGCCAGAACATGCCGGCGGATACGCAGTATTTT
size: many; V: TRBV2; D: -; J: TRBJ2-7; CDR3: CASRRKGIYEQYF; DNA: TGTGCCAGCCGCAGGAAGGGCATCTACGAGCAGTACTTC
size: few; V: TRBV10-3; D: -; J: TRBJ2-2; CDR3: CAISEENTGELFF; DNA: TGTGCCATCAGTGAAGAGAACACCGGGGAGCTGTTTTTT
size: many; V: TRBV7-2; D: -; J: TRBJ2-2; CDR3: CASRRQSNTGELFF; DNA: TGTGCCAGCAGACGACAGTCCAACACCGGGGAGCTGTTTTTT
size: many; V: TRBV5-5; D: -; J: TRBJ2-1; CDR3: CASSSGRRNEQFF; DNA: TGTGCCAGCAGTTCAGGCCGTCGCAATGAGCAGTTCTTC
size: many; V: TRBV11-2; D: -; J: TRBJ2-1; CDR3: CASSPPGSNSHEQFF; DNA: TGTGCCAGCAGCCCGCCCGGCTCCAATAGCCATGAGCAGTTCTTC
size: many; V: TRBV11-1; D: -; J: TRBJ2-1; CDR3: CASSLPPPGGRGEQFF; DNA: TGTGCCAGCAGCTTACCCCCCCCCGGGGGGCGGGGTGAGCAGTTCTTC
size: many; V: TRBV5-4; D: -; J: TRBJ1-2; CDR3: CASSLAPDSRGYTF; DNA: TGTGCCAGCAGCTTGGCTCCGGACAGCCGGGGCTACACCTTC
size: many; V: TRBV18; D: TRBD1; J: TRBJ1-1; CDR3: CASSEGQDTEAFF; DNA: TGTGCCAGCTCGGAGGGACAGGACACTGAAGCTTTCTTT
size: many; V: TRBV28; D: TRBD2; J: TRBJ2-7; CDR3: CASRLTSGRVYEQYF; DNA: TGTGCCAGCAGACTAACTAGCGGGAGGGTCTACGAGCAGTACTTC
size: many; V: TRBV3-1; D: -; J: TRBJ1-2; CDR3: CASSQDGFLPSYGYTF; DNA: TGTGCCAGCAGCCAAGACGGATTCCTGCCCAGCTATGGCTACACCTTC
size: many; V: TRBV9; D: -; J: TRBJ2-5; CDR3: CASSVGVGETQYF; DNA: TGTGCCAGCAGCGTAGGTGTTGGGGAGACCCAGTACTTC
size: few; V: TRBV6-2/TRBV6-3; D: -; J: TRBJ2-6; CDR3: CASSDIGANVLTF; DNA: TGTGCCAGCAGCGACATTGGGGCCAACGTCCTGACTTTC
size: -; V: TRBV20-1; D: -; J: TRBJ2-1; CDR3: CSGPRGSYNEQFF; DNA: TGCAGTGGGCCTCGAGGGTCCTACAATGAGCAGTTCTTC
size: -; V: TRBV4-1; D: -; J: TRBJ1-2; CDR3: CASSQENRFYGYTF; DNA: TGCGCCAGCAGCCAGGAGAACAGGTTCTATGGCTACACCTTC
size: -; V: TRBV7-6; D: -; J: TRBJ1-4; CDR3: CASSSGLLEGKLFF; DNA: TGTGCCAGCAGCTCCGGGCTGTTGGAGGGAAAACTGTTTTTT